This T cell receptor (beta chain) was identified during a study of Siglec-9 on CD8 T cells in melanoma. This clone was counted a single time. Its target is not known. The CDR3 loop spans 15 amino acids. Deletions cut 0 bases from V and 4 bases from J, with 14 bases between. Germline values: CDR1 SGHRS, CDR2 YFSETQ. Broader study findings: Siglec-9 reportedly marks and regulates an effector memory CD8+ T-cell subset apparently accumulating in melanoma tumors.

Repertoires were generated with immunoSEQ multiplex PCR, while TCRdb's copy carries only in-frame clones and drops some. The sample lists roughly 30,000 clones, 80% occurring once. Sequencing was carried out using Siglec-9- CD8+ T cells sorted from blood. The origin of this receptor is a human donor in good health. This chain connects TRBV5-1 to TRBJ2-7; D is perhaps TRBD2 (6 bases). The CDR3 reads CASSLAPPGGYEQYF. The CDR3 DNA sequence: TGCGCCAGCAGCTTGGCCCCCCCCGGGGGTTACGAGCAGTACTTC.